This T cell receptor (beta chain) was found in a study of a mutant IDH1 vaccine in newly diagnosed glioma. As concerns this clone: No antigen is known for it.

Described time point: week 47, end of study. Vaccinated patients received 300 ug of mutant IDH1 20-mer peptide per dose, with topical imiquimod. Clones were sequenced by immunoSEQ multiplex PCR, and TCRdb holds only the in-frame ones, with some missing. The table lists more than 30,000 clones, about 93% of them singletons, with about 5.5% in the top ten. The CDR3 is made up of 17 amino acids. Per germline, CDR1 SEHNR and CDR2 FQNEAQ (reference sequence). Trimming took 7 bases from V and 4 from J, leaving 24 bases between them. The specimen comprised PBMCs, sampled from a glioma patient whose treatment included an IDH1 peptide vaccine. This sequence originates from a woman between 40 and 50 years old with glioma. J is TRBJ2-3 and V is TRBV7-9; TRBD1 is a possible D gene (8 bases). The chain's CDR3 is CASTFAKQGGTADTQYF. In DNA, the CDR3 is TGTGCCAGCACGTTCGCGAAACAGGGGGGGACGGCAGATACGCAGTATTTT.